This T cell receptor (beta chain) was sequenced during a study of T-cell reconstitution after alpha-beta-depleted transplantation in children. General study findings and limits: When one year had passed after transplant, most T-cell counts and diversity came from newly produced T cells.

This clonotype was picked up a small number of times. Its target is unknown. Germline assignment: CDR1 MNHEY and CDR2 SMNVEV (reference sequence). The CDR3 is made up of 14 amino acids. V shed 5 bases and J 8 bases; nucleotides not matched to a gene: 10. Researchers prepared the TCRbeta library using unique molecular identifiers, the study reports. TCRdb passed the PCR reads through MiXCR, listing each CDR3 protein once. The table includes roughly 100,000 distinct CDR3 sequences, 6% to 9% detected once. This clonotype was sampled from a boy aged 2 to 9 with acute lymphoblastic leukemia, due to receive a stem cell transplant. This specimen consisted of PBMCs, obtained before TCRalphabeta/CD19-depleted stem cell transplant. The V and J genes are TRBV27 and TRBJ2-7, with TRBD1 identical over 9 bases. The CDR3 DNA reads TGTGCCAGCAGTCCGGGACAGGGTATGAGGAAGCAGTACTTC. Its protein product is CASSPGQGMRKQYF.